Included here is one T cell receptor beta chain sequence, with context. The protocol was immunoSEQ multiplex PCR, while the TCRdb copy is restricted to in-frame clones and leaves out a portion. The table includes approximately 1.9 million clones, over 85% detected once. These data come from a study of shared clonotypes between healthy human individuals. Positive CCR7 selection of CD45RO-negative cells yielded the naive CD8 cells, and terminally differentiated effector memory CD45RA+ cells were excluded. Donors had no recently reported acute infections or vaccinations and were HIV-negative. The CDR3 runs to 15 residues. V dropped 4 bases and J dropped 12; count of bases not matched to a gene: 15. Germline V CDR1 and CDR2: SGHAT, FQNNGV.

This TCR was sampled from a man between 18 and 29 years old in good health. Some clones in this sample may be carry-over from other donors' samples. The genes are TRBV11-2 and TRBJ2-1, with 7 bases that match TRBD1. Source material: naive CD8+ T cells from PBMCs. The CDR3 DNA reads TGTGCCAGCAGCTCCCGGGACAGTAATGAGTATGGGCAGTTCTTC. Encoded protein: CASSSRDSNEYGQFF.